This is a list of T cell receptor beta chains from one sample in a study of OX40 agonist ivuxolimab in advanced cancers. Generated by immunoSEQ multiplex PCR, the TCRdb table keeps only in-frame clones and is missing some. The sample lists about 79,000 clones, about 90% seen once, with about 3.8% in the top ten. Specimen: CD4+ or CD8+ T cells sorted from blood, collected in a trial of the OX40 agonist ivuxolimab. Receptors originate from an adult with an advanced solid tumor such as melanoma, head and neck, liver or kidney cancer. CDR3s include the opening cysteine and the closing phenylalanine or tryptophan. A D gene is named only where the DNA matches it firmly. Size tells how often a clone was seen (once, few, many) or the class of an expanded clone, and some rows leave it out.

TRBV6-9	TRBJ2-7	TRBD2	NA	CASRLLGWSGNVGAYEQYF	TGTGCCAGCAGGCTTCTGGGGTGGAGCGGGAACGTGGGGGCCTACGAGCAGTACTTC
TRBV14	TRBJ2-3	TRBD2	NA	CASSDLLAGLTDTQYF	TGTGCCAGCAGCGACCTCCTAGCGGGATTAACAGATACGCAGTATTTT
TRBV7-2	TRBJ2-5	NA	NA	CASSLVAGTSQETQYF	TGTGCCAGCAGCTTAGTGGCAGGAACCTCCCAAGAGACCCAGTACTTC
TRBV5-1	TRBJ1-3	NA	NA	CASHQGNTIYF	TGCGCCAGCCACCAGGGAAACACCATATATTTT
TRBV2	TRBJ1-1	NA	NA	CASGLYQGYGEAFF	TGTGCCAGCGGGTTATACCAGGGGTACGGTGAAGCTTTCTTT
TRBV18	TRBJ2-5	TRBD1	NA	CASSPLGTGGEETQYF	TGTGCCAGCTCACCCCTTGGGACAGGGGGCGAAGAGACCCAGTACTTC
TRBV28	TRBJ1-1	NA	once	CASSSPGGPNLNTEAFF	TGTGCCAGCAGTTCGCCAGGCGGTCCTAACCTGAACACTGAAGCTTTCTTT
TRBV5-1	TRBJ2-5	NA	once	CASSLAVAVQETQYF	TGCGCCAGCAGCTTGGCCGTAGCGGTCCAAGAGACCCAGTACTTC
TRBV5-1	TRBJ1-1	TRBD1	NA	CASSRQGGTEAFF	TGCGCCAGCAGTAGACAGGGGGGAACTGAAGCTTTCTTT
TRBV27	TRBJ1-2	NA	once	CASSPGAGYGYTF	TGTGCCAGCAGTCCCGGGGCAGGGTATGGCTACACCTTC
TRBV7-2	TRBJ2-1	NA	NA	CASSQAGYNEQFF	TGTGCCAGCAGCCAGGCGGGGTACAATGAGCAGTTCTTC
TRBV29-1	TRBJ1-1	TRBD1	NA	CSVETGAKNTEAFF	TGCAGCGTGGAGACAGGGGCCAAGAACACTGAAGCTTTCTTT
TRBV30	TRBJ1-5	NA	NA	CAWSGGGQGNQPQHF	TGTGCCTGGAGTGGGGGCGGGCAGGGCAATCAGCCCCAGCATTTT
TRBV14	TRBJ2-1	NA	NA	CASSQFLFSGSSYNEQFF	TGTGCCAGCAGCCAATTCCTCTTTAGCGGCTCGTCCTACAATGAGCAGTTCTTC
TRBV19	TRBJ1-5	NA	NA	CASSTRPDLPQHF	TGTGCCAGTAGTACGCGTCCGGATCTGCCCCAGCATTTT
TRBV5-3	TRBJ1-5	NA	NA	CARSGGDQPQHF	TGTGCCAGAAGCGGGGGGGATCAGCCCCAGCATTTT
TRBV5-8	TRBJ1-4	NA	NA	CASSFPGTNNEKLFF	TGTGCCAGCAGCTTCCCCGGGACAAATAATGAAAAACTGTTTTTT
TRBV2	TRBJ2-2	NA	NA	CASSEEIAGELFF	TGTGCCAGCAGTGAGGAAATTGCCGGGGAGCTGTTTTTT